The clone carrying this T cell receptor beta chain was seen more than once but under ten times. The entry originates in a study of T-cell memory formation after mild COVID-19. The CDR3 totals 16 residues. V lost 5 bases and J lost 6, with 19 bases in between. Germline V gene sequence: CDR1 SEHNR, CDR2 FQNEAQ (reference sequence). TCRdb passed the 5' RACE reads through MiXCR, listing each CDR3 protein once. Of 65,000 to 95,000 distinct CDR3 sequences listed, around 13% are singletons. The sequence derives from a man aged 18 to 29 who had mild COVID-19 (a few samples of this study predate the infection). Cell type and time point are not known. This chain links TRBV7-9 with TRBJ2-2, with D possibly TRBD1 on 7 matching bases. Sequenced input: PBMCs or a T cell subset sorted from them (not recorded which). CDR3 amino acids: CASSPQSGRGAGELFF. The DNA of the CDR3 is TGTGCCAGCAGCCCCCAAAGCGGCAGGGGGGCCGGGGAGCTGTTTTTT.